A single sample gave rise to the 32 T cell receptor beta chains below, sequenced in a study of T cells after yellow fever vaccination. One entry per CDR3 protein, called by TCRdb with MiXCR from the 5' RACE reads. Counted here are 400,000 to 450,000 distinct CDR3 sequences, under 20% occurring once; the ten biggest clones make up 15% to 20%. The sample here was PBMCs, taken before the yellow fever booster vaccination. These receptors were taken from a man younger than 35 who received the YFV17D yellow fever vaccine.

The gene calls are TRBV29-1 and TRBJ2-1; D might be TRBD1 (6 bases). This CDR3 region has 16 residues. V was cut by 0 bases and J by 5 bases, with 17 bases left in between. Per the germline V gene, CDR1 is SQVTM and CDR2 is ANQGSEA. The CDR3 DNA follows: TGCAGCGTTGAAGATCGGGACACATGGGCCAACAATGAGCAGTTCTTC. Translating gives CSVEDRDTWANNEQFF.

The chain uses TRBV20-1 and TRBJ1-1, with D hard to call. Trimming took off 3 bases at V and 11 bases at J, with 19 bases between the two ends. Germline CDR1 reads DFQATT; CDR2 reads SNEGSKA (reference sequence). The CDR3 has 13 residues. This chain's CDR3 is CSARQRASGHAFF. CDR3 DNA: TGCAGTGCTAGGCAACGGGCCTCGGGTCACGCTTTCTTT.

This clonotype has only a few counts. This chain connects TRBV6-6 to TRBJ2-3; TRBD2 matches 9 bases. With V trimmed by 6 bases and J by 7 bases, 11 bases remained unmatched. The CDR3 has 15 amino acids. Looked up from germline, CDR1 is MNHNY and CDR2 is SVGAGI (reference sequence). CDR3 in amino acids: CASSPGASGAYTQYF. The CDR3, as DNA: TGTGCCAGCAGCCCCGGGGCTAGCGGGGCATATACGCAGTATTTT.

The chain recombines TRBV3-1 with TRBJ1-6; 7 nucleotides agree with TRBD1. CDR1 is LGHDT, CDR2 YNNKEL, per germline (reference sequence). The trim removed 4 bases at V and 1 base at J, leaving 10 bases unmatched. CDR3 size: 18 residues. The CDR3 is CASSRRTGADSYNSPLHF. In nucleotides, the CDR3 is TGTGCCAGCAGCCGACGGACAGGAGCTGATTCCTATAATTCACCCCTCCACTTT.

This chain connects TRBV4-1 to TRBJ1-1; a possible D gene is TRBD1 (5 bases). CDR1 and CDR2 (germline): MGHRA, YSYEKL. With 1 base removed from V and 6 bases from J, the gap between germline ends came to 15 bases. This CDR3 is 15 amino acids long. CDR3 region: CASSQGRGGKAEAFF. The CDR3 DNA reads TGCGCCAGCAGCCAAGGAAGGGGCGGGAAGGCTGAAGCTTTCTTT.

This clonotype has a count of ten or more. The rearrangement joins TRBV12-3 or TRBV12-4 to TRBJ2-2; D possibly corresponds to TRBD1 (5 bases). V lost 6 bases and J lost 4, with 12 bases in between. The CDR3 totals 14 residues. CDR3 residues: CASSFGRGTGELFF. As DNA, the CDR3 is TGTGCCAGCAGCTTTGGAAGGGGCACCGGGGAGCTGTTTTTT.

The gene calls are TRBV6-2 or TRBV6-3 and TRBJ2-5, with D perhaps TRBD2 (5 bases). Deletions cut 7 bases from V and 3 bases from J, with 9 bases between. The CDR3 has 12 residues. Germline V gene data show CDR1 as MNHEY and CDR2 as SVGEGT. The CDR3 spells CASKSREETQYF. Here the CDR3 DNA reads TGTGCCAGCAAGTCGCGGGAAGAGACCCAGTACTTC.

V gene TRBV5-4 combines with J gene TRBJ2-7; 11 nucleotides match TRBD1. Unmatched junction bases numbered 7, after V lost 2 bases and J lost 0 bases. Per the germline V gene, CDR1 is SGHNT and CDR2 is YYREEE (reference sequence). CDR3 length: 17 residues. The CDR3 nucleotides are TGTGCCAGCAGCTTAAAAACCGGGACAGGGGGCTCCTACGAGCAGTACTTC. This translates into CASSLKTGTGGSYEQYF.

This clonotype was found a few times. The genes are TRBV9 and TRBJ2-3, with a possible D match to TRBD1 (5 bases). Trimming took 0 bases from V and 5 from J, leaving 19 bases between them. Germline assignment: CDR1 SGDLS and CDR2 YYNGEE. The CDR3 has 17 amino acids. The DNA of the CDR3 is TGTGCCAGCAGCGTAGGAATGAGTGCGGACACACAAGATACGCAGTATTTT. This codes for CASSVGMSADTQDTQYF.

There are a few counts of this clonotype. Here the CDR3 DNA reads TGTGCCAGCAGCCTGATTACAACCGGGGAGCTGTTTTTT. Its protein product is CASSLITTGELFF. V usage is TRBV6-5 and J usage is TRBJ2-2; D is unclear. The CDR3 totals 13 residues. Germline V gives CDR1 MNHEY, CDR2 SVGAGI. V was shortened by 6 bases and J by 5 bases, with 10 bases between the two germline ends.

This clonotype was seen ten or more times. The J gene is TRBJ1-2, the V gene TRBV2; D gene uncertain. Trimming removed 10 bases from V and 0 bases from J, with 9 bases in between. The germline gives CDR1 SNHLY, CDR2 FYNNEI. The CDR3 covers 12 residues. The chain's CDR3 is CATSEANYGYTF. The CDR3 DNA follows: TGTGCCACCTCCGAAGCTAACTATGGCTACACCTTC.

This sequence joins TRBV18 and TRBJ2-2; D may be TRBD1 (6 bases). The germline V gene has CDR1 KGHSH and CDR2 LQKENI. This CDR3 has 13 residues. Deletions cut 8 bases from V and 4 bases from J, with 11 bases between. DNA for the CDR3: TGTGCCAGCACCCGGACAGCCACCGGGGAGCTGTTTTTT. Translated: CASTRTATGELFF.

The rearrangement joins TRBV27 to TRBJ2-3; D might be TRBD1 (6 bases). Per germline, CDR1 MNHEY and CDR2 SMNVEV (reference sequence). CDR3 length: 15 residues. V lost 4 bases to trimming and J lost 6 bases, with 17 bases between them. The CDR3 is CASSSPGTRRDTQYF. CDR3 sequence (DNA): TGTGCCAGCAGTTCGCCCGGGACACGACGGGATACGCAGTATTTT.

This clonotype showed up just a few times. The chain carries TRBV4-3 and TRBJ2-5; 9 nucleotides align to TRBD2. Unmatched junction bases numbered 10, after V lost 3 bases and J lost 5 bases. The CDR3 sequence is 16 residues long. Germline V lookup: CDR1 LGHNA, CDR2 YSLEER. Here the CDR3 reads CASSQLPPSGVETQYF. Written as DNA, the CDR3 is TGCGCCAGCAGCCAGCTTCCTCCTAGCGGGGTCGAGACCCAGTACTTC.

The chain combines TRBV2 with TRBJ1-2; D call uncertain. V lost 4 bases, J lost 1 base, and 4 bases lay in between. The germline gives CDR1 SNHLY, CDR2 FYNNEI. The length of the CDR3 is 12 residues. CDR3 in amino acids: CASSGVNYGYTF. The DNA for the CDR3 is TGTGCCAGCAGTGGTGTTAACTATGGCTACACCTTC.

The J gene is TRBJ2-3, the V gene TRBV11-2; D is ambiguous. The CDR3 runs 15 residues. Germline V gene lookup returns CDR1 SGHAT and CDR2 FQNNGV. V was shortened by 2 bases and J by 2 bases, with 11 bases between the two germline ends. The CDR3 DNA is TGTGCCAGCAGCTTAATGCCCGGTGACACAGATACGCAGTATTTT. It yields the protein CASSLMPGDTDTQYF. Complete variable domain (other parts from reference TRBV11-2 and TRBJ2-3): EAGVAQSPRYKIIEKRQSVAFWCNPISGHATLYWYQQILGQGPKLLIQFQNNGVVDDSQLPKDRFSAERLKGVDSTLKIQPAKLEDSAVYLCASSLMPGDTDTQYFGPGTRLTVL.

This chain connects TRBV14 to TRBJ1-2; perhaps TRBD1 as D (5 bases). Germline lookup yields CDR1 SGHDN and CDR2 FVKESK. CDR3 length: 14 amino acids. With 1 base removed from V and 7 bases from J, the gap between germline ends came to 13 bases. CDR3 amino acids: CASSQGLVGAGYTF. CDR3 DNA: TGTGCCAGCAGCCAAGGGCTCGTAGGGGCTGGCTACACCTTC.

The table lists this clonotype with a few counts. This chain links TRBV12-3 or TRBV12-4 with TRBJ2-7, with D perhaps matching TRBD2 (5 bases). V lost 6 bases and J 3 bases, leaving 9 bases between the germline ends. The CDR3 is 12 residues long. This CDR3 reads CASSRDIYEQYF. The CDR3 bases are TGTGCCAGCAGCCGGGATATCTACGAGCAGTACTTC.

J is TRBJ2-2 and V is TRBV12-3 or TRBV12-4; D not resolved. V lost 7 bases and J 4 bases, leaving 10 bases between the germline ends. This CDR3 is 13 amino acids long. CDR3 in amino acids: CASTPGPTGELFF. DNA for the CDR3: TGTGCCAGCACCCCAGGCCCCACCGGGGAGCTGTTTTTT.

This chain connects TRBV7-9 to TRBJ2-7; D unresolved. CDR3 length: 12 residues. Germline CDR1 reads SEHNR; CDR2 reads FQNEAQ (reference sequence). V shed 4 bases and J shed 3 bases, with 7 bases lying between them. For the CDR3, the DNA is TGTGCCAGCAGCTCCGGTAACTACGAGCAGTACTTC. This encodes CASSSGNYEQYF.

This clonotype was detected only a few times. The genes are TRBV12-3 or TRBV12-4 and TRBJ2-2, with D possibly matching TRBD2 (6 bases). Trimming shortened V by 3 bases and J by 5 bases, and 13 bases separated the two germline ends. This CDR3 is 15 amino acids long. CDR3 coding DNA: TGTGCCAGCAGTTTGGGCGGGGCCCTTACCGGGGAGCTGTTTTTT. Amino acid sequence: CASSLGGALTGELFF.

The V gene is TRBV23-1, the J gene TRBJ1-1; D unclear. TRBV23-1 is an ORF, and what it does is uncertain. The CDR3 is 16 residues long. Deletions cut 3 bases from V and 4 bases from J, with 18 bases between. CDR3 in DNA: TGCGCCAGCAGTCACCCCCAACCGGTGGTGAGCACTGAAGCTTTCTTT. Its protein product is CASSHPQPVVSTEAFF.

The V and J genes are TRBV6-1 and TRBJ2-2; TRBD2 might be the D (6 bases). CDR3 length equals 14 residues. With 7 bases removed from V and 4 bases from J, the gap between germline ends came to 13 bases. CDR1 is MNHNS, CDR2 SASEGT, per germline. The CDR3: CASNGGDLTGELFF. CDR3 bases: TGTGCCAGCAATGGCGGGGACCTCACCGGGGAGCTGTTTTTT.

The chain is built from TRBV5-1 and TRBJ1-6, with 10 bases aligning to TRBD1. The germline CDR1 and CDR2 sequences are SGHRS and YFSETQ. CDR3 size: 17 residues. The V gene end was trimmed by 0 bases and the J gene end by 10 bases; junction bases not matched to a gene: 10. CDR3 nucleotides: TGCGCCAGCAGCTTGGACCAGATCGGGACAGGGGAATCACCCCTCCACTTT. It specifies CASSLDQIGTGESPLHF. The full variable domain, completed using reference TRBV5-1 and TRBJ1-6, is KAGVTQTPRYLIKTRGQQVTLSCSPISGHRSVSWYQQTPGQGLQFLFEYFSETQRNKGNFPGRFSGRQFSNSRSEMNVSTLELGDSALYLCASSLDQIGTGESPLHFGNGTRLTVT.

This clonotype was observed many times. V usage is TRBV20-1 and J usage is TRBJ2-3; D is unresolved. V was trimmed by 0 bases and J by 5 bases, leaving 9 bases between them. Germline CDR1 reads DFQATT; CDR2 reads SNEGSKA (reference sequence). The CDR3 totals 13 residues. CDR3 sequence (DNA): TGCAGTGCTAGAGATTACGAACGAGATACGCAGTATTTT. Translated: CSARDYERDTQYF.

The J gene is TRBJ2-1, the V gene TRBV2, with 7 bases that match TRBD1. V shed 4 bases and J 3 bases; nucleotides not matched to a gene: 6. The CDR3 totals 15 residues. The V gene's germline CDR1 is SNHLY and CDR2 FYNNEI. The DNA of the CDR3 is TGTGCCAGCAGTGCCGAACAGGGGTACTACAATGAGCAGTTCTTC. It yields the protein CASSAEQGYYNEQFF.

This chain joins TRBV5-1 and TRBJ2-1; D remains ambiguous. There are 13 residues in the CDR3. Germline V gene lookup returns CDR1 SGHRS and CDR2 YFSETQ. Trimming cost V 4 bases and J 7 bases, with 12 bases left between them. The CDR3 spells CASSRYAGNEQFF. In DNA form, the CDR3 reads TGCGCCAGCAGCCGGTACGCAGGAAATGAGCAGTTCTTC.

This clonotype was found a few times. The gene calls are TRBV6-5 and TRBJ2-1, with 10 nucleotides matching TRBD1. CDR1 MNHEY and CDR2 SVGAGI come from the germline V gene. This CDR3 has 14 residues. The V gene end was trimmed by 4 bases and the J gene end by 9 bases; junction bases not matched to a gene: 6. The CDR3 DNA is TGTGCCAGCAGTTCGGGACAGGGGTCAGGTGAGCAGTTCTTC. Its protein is CASSSGQGSGEQFF.

This rearrangement joins TRBV6-2 or TRBV6-3 to TRBJ2-7; 7 positions match TRBD1. Germline V gene data show CDR1 as MNHEY and CDR2 as SVGEGT. V lost 4 bases, J lost 5 bases, and 5 bases stayed unmatched. The CDR3 consists of 13 residues. The DNA of the CDR3 is TGTGCCAGCAGTTTCGACAGGGCCAACGAGCAGTACTTC. Residues: CASSFDRANEQYF.

This clonotype was picked up a small number of times. The V and J genes are TRBV6-4 and TRBJ1-2; 7 bases align to TRBD1. CDR3 length equals 14 residues. V dropped 2 bases and J dropped 8; count of bases not matched to a gene: 8. The germline CDR1 and CDR2 sequences are MRHNA and SNTAGT. The CDR3 nucleotides read TGTGCCAGCAGTGACGGACAGGCCCTCGGCGGCTACACCTTC. The encoded protein is CASSDGQALGGYTF.

The chain recombines TRBV19 with TRBJ1-2, with 9 bases identical to TRBD1. Germline lookup yields CDR1 LNHDA and CDR2 SQIVND (reference sequence). The CDR3 runs to 15 residues. V gave up 4 bases and J gave up 7 bases; unmatched junction bases: 10. The CDR3 loop reads CASSTPGQGLAGYTF. DNA of the CDR3: TGTGCCAGTAGTACACCGGGACAGGGCCTGGCTGGCTACACCTTC.

The genes are TRBV12-3 or TRBV12-4 and TRBJ1-5, with D uncertain. V was clipped by 5 bases and J by 9 bases, with 14 bases between them. This CDR3 has 13 residues. The CDR3 sequence is CASSAPFGRPQHF. The CDR3, as DNA: TGTGCCAGCAGTGCCCCTTTTGGTCGGCCCCAGCATTTT.